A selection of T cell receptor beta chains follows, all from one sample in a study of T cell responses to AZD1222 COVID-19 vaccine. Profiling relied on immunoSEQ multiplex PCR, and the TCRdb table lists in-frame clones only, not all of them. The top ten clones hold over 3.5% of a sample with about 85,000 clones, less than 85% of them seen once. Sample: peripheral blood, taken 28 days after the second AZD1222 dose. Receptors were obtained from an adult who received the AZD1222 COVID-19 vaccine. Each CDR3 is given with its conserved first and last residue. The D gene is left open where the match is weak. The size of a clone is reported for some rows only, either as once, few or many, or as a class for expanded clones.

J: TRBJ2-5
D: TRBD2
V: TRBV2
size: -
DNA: TGTGCCAGCACCAAAACTAGCGGGGGGGTTGAGACCCAGTACTTC
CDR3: CASTKTSGGVETQYF

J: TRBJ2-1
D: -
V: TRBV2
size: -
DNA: TGTGCCAGCAGGGCCATGGGGATTGCCGGGAGATGGTTCTTC
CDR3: CASRAMGIAGRWFF

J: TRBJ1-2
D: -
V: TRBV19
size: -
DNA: TGTGCCAGTAGTATAATAGTAGTCAGGGGCGGCTATGGCTACACCTTC
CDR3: CASSIIVVRGGYGYTF

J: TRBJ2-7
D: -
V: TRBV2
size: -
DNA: TGTGCCAGCAGTGATGAGGGCAGGAGCCTCTACGAGCAGTACTTC
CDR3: CASSDEGRSLYEQYF

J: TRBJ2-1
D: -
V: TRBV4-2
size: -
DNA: TGTGCCAGTTCATCTGGCGGAGGCTACAATGAGCAGTTCTTC
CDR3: CASSSGGGYNEQFF

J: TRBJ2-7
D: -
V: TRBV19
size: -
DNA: TGTGCCAGTAGTACCACCTTGCGGGGAAACGCCGAGCAGTACTTC
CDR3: CASSTTLRGNAEQYF

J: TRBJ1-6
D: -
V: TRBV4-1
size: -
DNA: TGCGCCAGCAGCCGCTCCCTGTCGGCCGGAAGTTCACCCCTCCACTTT
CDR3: CASSRSLSAGSSPLHF

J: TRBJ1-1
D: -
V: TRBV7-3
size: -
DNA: TGTGCCAGCAGCCCCCAGGTCAACACTGAAGCTTTCTTT
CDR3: CASSPQVNTEAFF

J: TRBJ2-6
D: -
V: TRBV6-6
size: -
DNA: TGTGCCAGCAGCTCCATCGGTAGAGCTGGGGCCAACGTCCTGACTTTC
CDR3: CASSSIGRAGANVLTF

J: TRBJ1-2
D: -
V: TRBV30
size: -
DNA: TGTGCCTGGAGTGTTATTTCCGGAGGGGGCTACACCTTC
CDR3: CAWSVISGGGYTF

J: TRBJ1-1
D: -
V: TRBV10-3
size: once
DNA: TGTGCCATCAGTGGGCCGAGCGAGATCGAAGCTTTCTTT
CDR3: CAISGPSEIEAFF

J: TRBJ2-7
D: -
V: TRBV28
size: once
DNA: TGTGCCAGCAGTTTCGGGACCTACGAGCAGTACTTC
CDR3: CASSFGTYEQYF

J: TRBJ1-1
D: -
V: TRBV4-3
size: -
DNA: TGCGCCAGTCGTCGAACGGTTAACACTGAAGCTTTCTTT
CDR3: CASRRTVNTEAFF

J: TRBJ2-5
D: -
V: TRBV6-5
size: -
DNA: TGTGCCAGCAGTTACGACAAATCGACCCAGTACTTC
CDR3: CASSYDKSTQYF

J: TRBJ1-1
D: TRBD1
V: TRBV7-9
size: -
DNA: TGTGCCAGCAGCTTTTGGACAGGGGGCCAGAACACTGAAGCTTTCTTT
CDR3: CASSFWTGGQNTEAFF

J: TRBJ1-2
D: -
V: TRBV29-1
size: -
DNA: TGCAGCGTATTCGGAGGGGCGGGCTATGGCTACACCTTC
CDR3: CSVFGGAGYGYTF

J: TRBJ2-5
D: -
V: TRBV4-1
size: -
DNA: TGCGCCAGCAGCCAAGATCCGGAAGAGACCCAGTACTTC
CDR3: CASSQDPEETQYF

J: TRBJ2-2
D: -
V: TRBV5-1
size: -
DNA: TGCGCCAGCAGCTTAGAAGCGAACACCGGGGAGCTGTTTTTT
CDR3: CASSLEANTGELFF

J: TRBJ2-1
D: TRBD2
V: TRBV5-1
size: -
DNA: TGCGCCAGCAGCTTGGCGGGGCTAGCGGGGGTTGATGAGCAGTTCTTC
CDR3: CASSLAGLAGVDEQFF

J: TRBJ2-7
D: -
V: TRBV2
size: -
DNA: TGTGCCGGACTTCAAGGAGTGGGTTACGAGCAGTACTTC
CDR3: CAGLQGVGYEQYF

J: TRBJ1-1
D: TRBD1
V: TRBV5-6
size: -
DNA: TGTGCCAGCAGCCCAGCCGGACAGGGTGGAACTGAAGCTTTCTTT
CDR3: CASSPAGQGGTEAFF

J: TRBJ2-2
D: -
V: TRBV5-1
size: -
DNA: TGCGCCAGCAGCTCCTCCGGACAGACCGGGGAGCTGTTTTTT
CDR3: CASSSSGQTGELFF

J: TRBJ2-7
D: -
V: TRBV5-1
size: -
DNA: TGCGCCAGCAGTTCAGCAACAAGCTACGAGCAGTACTTC
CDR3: CASSSATSYEQYF

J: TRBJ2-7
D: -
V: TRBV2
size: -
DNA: TGTGCCAGCAGAGAGGGTGACAGCTCCTCCTACGAGCAGTACTTC
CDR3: CASREGDSSSYEQYF

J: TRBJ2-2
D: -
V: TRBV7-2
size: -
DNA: TGTGCCAGCAGCTTGGGCCAGGCACTCGGGGAGCTGTTTTTT
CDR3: CASSLGQALGELFF

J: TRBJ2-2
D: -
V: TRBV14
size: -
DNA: TGTGCCAGCAGCCAAGTCCATATATTCACCGGGGAGCTGTTTTTT
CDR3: CASSQVHIFTGELFF

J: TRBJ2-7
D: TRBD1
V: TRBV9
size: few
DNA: TGTGCCAGCAGCGTCGGGACAGGGTGGGCCTACGAGCAGTACTTC
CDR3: CASSVGTGWAYEQYF

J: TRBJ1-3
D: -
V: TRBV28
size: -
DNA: TGTGCCAGCAGTCTCCCCCAGGGGCTGGGAAACACCATATATTTT
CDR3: CASSLPQGLGNTIYF

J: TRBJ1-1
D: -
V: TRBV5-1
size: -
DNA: TGCGCCAGCGGCTCAGGGGTGTGGATGAACACTGAAGCTTTCTTT
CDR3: CASGSGVWMNTEAFF

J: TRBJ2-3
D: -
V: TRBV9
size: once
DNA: TGTGCCAGCAGCGGCGGGACGTTAGGCGATACGCAGTATTTT
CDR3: CASSGGTLGDTQYF

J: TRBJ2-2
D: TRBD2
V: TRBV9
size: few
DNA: TGTGCCAGCAGCGTTAGCGGGGGGGCCTTTACCGGGGAGCTGTTTTTT
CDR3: CASSVSGGAFTGELFF

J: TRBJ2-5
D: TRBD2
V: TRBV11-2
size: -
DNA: TGTGCCAGCAGCCCCCCGGGCGGGAGGGAGACCCAGTACTTC
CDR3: CASSPPGGRETQYF

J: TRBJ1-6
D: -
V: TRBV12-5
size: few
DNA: TGTGCTAGTGGGGGACCGACTACCTATAATTCACCCCTCCACTTT
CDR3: CASGGPTTYNSPLHF

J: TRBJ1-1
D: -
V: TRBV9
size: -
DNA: TGTGCCAGCAGCCCGAGATGGGGGATGAACACTGAAGCTTTCTTT
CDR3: CASSPRWGMNTEAFF

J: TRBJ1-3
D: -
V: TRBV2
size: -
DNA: TGTGCCAGCAGTGAACCTAGGGCTGGAAACACCATATATTTT
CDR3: CASSEPRAGNTIYF

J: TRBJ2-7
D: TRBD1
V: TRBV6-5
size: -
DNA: TGTGCCAGCAGTTACCGGGGACAGGGCTACGAGCAGTACTTC
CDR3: CASSYRGQGYEQYF

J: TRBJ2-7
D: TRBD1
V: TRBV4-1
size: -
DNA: TGCGCCAGCAGCCAAGGACAGGGGGACTACGAGCAGTACTTC
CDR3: CASSQGQGDYEQYF

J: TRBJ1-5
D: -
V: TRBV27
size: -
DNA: TGTGCCAGCAGTCAAAGGGGACAGCCCCAGCATTTT
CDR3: CASSQRGQPQHF

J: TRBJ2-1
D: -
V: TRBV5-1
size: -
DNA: TGCGCCAGCAGCTTGGGTCCGGGGTTGAACAATGAGCAGTTCTTC
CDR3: CASSLGPGLNNEQFF

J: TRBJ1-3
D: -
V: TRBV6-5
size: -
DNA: TGTGCCAGCAGCAGGGGTCTCTCTGGAAACACCATATATTTT
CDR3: CASSRGLSGNTIYF

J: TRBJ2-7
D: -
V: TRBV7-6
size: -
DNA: TGTGCCAGCAGCTTAGAGGGCGGTTTCTACGAGCAGTACTTC
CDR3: CASSLEGGFYEQYF

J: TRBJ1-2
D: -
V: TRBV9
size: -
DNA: TGTGCCAGCAGCGCGAGGGGGAGCTATGGCTACACCTTC
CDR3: CASSARGSYGYTF

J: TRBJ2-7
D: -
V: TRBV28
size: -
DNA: TGTGCCAGCGCCGTCCTAATCAACGAGCAGTACTTC
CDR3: CASAVLINEQYF

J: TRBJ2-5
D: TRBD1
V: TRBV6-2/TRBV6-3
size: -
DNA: TGTGCCAGCAGTCGACAGGGGCGACAAGAGACCCAGTACTTC
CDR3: CASSRQGRQETQYF

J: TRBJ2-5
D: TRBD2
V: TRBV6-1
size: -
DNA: TGTGCCAGCAGTGAACCCTTTAGCGGGAGTGAGACCCAGTACTTC
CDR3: CASSEPFSGSETQYF

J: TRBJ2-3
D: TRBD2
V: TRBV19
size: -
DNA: TGTGCCAGTAGTATTAGCGGGGTCGTAGATACGCAGTATTTT
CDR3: CASSISGVVDTQYF

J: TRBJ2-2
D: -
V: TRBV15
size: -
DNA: TGTGCCACCAGCAGAGTCCAGAACCCCACCGGGGAGCTGTTTTTT
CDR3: CATSRVQNPTGELFF

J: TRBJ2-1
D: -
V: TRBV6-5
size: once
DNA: TGTGCCAGCAGAAGAGGGGGTACCTACAATGAGCAGTTCTTC
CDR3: CASRRGGTYNEQFF

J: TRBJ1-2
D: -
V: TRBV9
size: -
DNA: TGTGCCAGTTGGGGACTACATGGCTACACCTTC
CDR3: CASWGLHGYTF